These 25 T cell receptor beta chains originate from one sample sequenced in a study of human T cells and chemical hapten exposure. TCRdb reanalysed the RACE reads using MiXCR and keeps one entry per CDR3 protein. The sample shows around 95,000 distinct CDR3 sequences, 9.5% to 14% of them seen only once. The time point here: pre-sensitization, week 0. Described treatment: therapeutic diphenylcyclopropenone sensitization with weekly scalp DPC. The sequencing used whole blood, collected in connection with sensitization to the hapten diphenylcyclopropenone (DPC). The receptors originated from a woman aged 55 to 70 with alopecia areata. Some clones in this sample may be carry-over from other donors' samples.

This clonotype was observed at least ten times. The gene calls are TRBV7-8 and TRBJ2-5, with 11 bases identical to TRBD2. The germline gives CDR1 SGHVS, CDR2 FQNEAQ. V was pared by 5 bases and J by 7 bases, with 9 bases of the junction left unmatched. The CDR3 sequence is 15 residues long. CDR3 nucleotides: TGTGCCAGCAGCCTCTATTCGGGGACTAGCGGGACCCAGTACTTC. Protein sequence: CASSLYSGTSGTQYF.

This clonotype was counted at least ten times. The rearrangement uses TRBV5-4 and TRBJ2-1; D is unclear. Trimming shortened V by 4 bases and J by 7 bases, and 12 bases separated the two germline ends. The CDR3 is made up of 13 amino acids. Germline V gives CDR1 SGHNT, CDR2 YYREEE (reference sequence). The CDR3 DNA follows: TGTGCCAGCAGCCAAATTGGGCGAAATGAGCAGTTCTTC. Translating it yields CASSQIGRNEQFF.

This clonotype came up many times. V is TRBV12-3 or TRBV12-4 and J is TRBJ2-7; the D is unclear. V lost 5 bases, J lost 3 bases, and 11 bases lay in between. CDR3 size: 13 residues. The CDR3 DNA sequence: TGTGCCAGCAGTACCCGGACCGGCTACGAGCAGTACTTC. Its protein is CASSTRTGYEQYF.

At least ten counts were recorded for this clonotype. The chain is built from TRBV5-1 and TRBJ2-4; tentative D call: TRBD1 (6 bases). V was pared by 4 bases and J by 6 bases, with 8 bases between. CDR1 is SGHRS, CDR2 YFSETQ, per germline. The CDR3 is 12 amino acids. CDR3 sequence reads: CASSADRNIQYF. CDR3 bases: TGCGCCAGCAGCGCGGACAGAAACATTCAGTACTTC.

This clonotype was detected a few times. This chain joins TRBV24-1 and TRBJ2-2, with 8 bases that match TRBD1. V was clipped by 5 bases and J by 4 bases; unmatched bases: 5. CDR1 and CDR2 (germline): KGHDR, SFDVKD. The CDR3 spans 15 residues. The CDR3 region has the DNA TGTGCCACCAGTGCTAAGACAGGGGCCACCGGGGAGCTGTTTTTT. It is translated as CATSAKTGATGELFF.

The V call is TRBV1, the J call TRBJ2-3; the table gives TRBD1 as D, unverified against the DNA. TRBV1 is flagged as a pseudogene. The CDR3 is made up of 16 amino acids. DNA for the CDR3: TGCACCAGCAGCCAAGATCGGGGGGGTAGCACAGATACGCAGTATTTT. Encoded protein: CTSSQDRGGSTDTQYF.

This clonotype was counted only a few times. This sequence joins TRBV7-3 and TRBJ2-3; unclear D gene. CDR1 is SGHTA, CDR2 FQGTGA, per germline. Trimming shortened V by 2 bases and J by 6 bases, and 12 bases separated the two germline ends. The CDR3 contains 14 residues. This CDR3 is CASSLDGAVDTQYF. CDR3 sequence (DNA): TGTGCCAGCAGCTTAGACGGCGCGGTGGATACGCAGTATTTT.

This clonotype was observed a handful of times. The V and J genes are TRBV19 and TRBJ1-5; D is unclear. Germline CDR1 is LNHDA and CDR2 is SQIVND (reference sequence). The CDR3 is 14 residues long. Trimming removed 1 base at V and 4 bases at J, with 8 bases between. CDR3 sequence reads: CASSIATSNQPQHF. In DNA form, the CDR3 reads TGTGCCAGTAGTATAGCAACATCTAATCAGCCCCAGCATTTT.

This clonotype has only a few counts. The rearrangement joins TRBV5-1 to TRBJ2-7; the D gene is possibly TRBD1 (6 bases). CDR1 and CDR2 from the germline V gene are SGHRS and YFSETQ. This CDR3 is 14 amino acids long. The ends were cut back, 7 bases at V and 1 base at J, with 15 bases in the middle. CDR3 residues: CASASRGPSYEQYF. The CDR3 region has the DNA TGCGCCAGCGCCTCCAGGGGCCCGTCCTACGAGCAGTACTTC.

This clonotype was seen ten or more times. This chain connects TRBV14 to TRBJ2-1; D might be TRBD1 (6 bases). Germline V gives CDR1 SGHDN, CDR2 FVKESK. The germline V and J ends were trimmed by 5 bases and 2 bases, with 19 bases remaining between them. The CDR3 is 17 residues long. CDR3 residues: CASSTRLGTPPYNEQFF. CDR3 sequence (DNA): TGTGCCAGCAGCACTAGGCTCGGGACACCTCCCTACAATGAGCAGTTCTTC.

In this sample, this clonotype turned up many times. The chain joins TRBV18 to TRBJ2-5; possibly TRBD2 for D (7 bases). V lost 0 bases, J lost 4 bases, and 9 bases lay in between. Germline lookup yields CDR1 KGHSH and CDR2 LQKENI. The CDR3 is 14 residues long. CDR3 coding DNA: TGTGCCAGCTCACCACCGGGGGGGCGAGAGACCCAGTACTTC. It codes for CASSPPGGRETQYF. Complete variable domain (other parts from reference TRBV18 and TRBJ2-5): NAGVMQNPRHLVRRRGQEARLRCSPMKGHSHVYWYRQLPEEGLKFMVYLQKENIIDESGMPKERFSAEFPKEGPSILRIQQVVRGDSAAYFCASSPPGGRETQYFGPGTRLLVL.

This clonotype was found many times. The CDR3 sequence: CASSPPQGISYEQYF. DNA of the CDR3: TGCGCCAGCAGCCCGCCCCAGGGAATCTCCTACGAGCAGTACTTC. The J gene is TRBJ2-7, the V gene TRBV5-1; tentatively, D is TRBD1 (5 bases). The CDR3 extends over 15 amino acids. Germline-derived CDR1 and CDR2 are SGHRS and YFSETQ. Trimming removed 4 bases from V and 0 bases from J, with 14 bases in between.

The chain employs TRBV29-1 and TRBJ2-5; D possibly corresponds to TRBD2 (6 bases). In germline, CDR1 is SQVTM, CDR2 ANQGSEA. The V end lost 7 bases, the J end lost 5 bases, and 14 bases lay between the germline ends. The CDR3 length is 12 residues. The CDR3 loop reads CSADGLAETQYF. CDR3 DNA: TGCAGCGCTGACGGCCTAGCGGAGACCCAGTACTTC.

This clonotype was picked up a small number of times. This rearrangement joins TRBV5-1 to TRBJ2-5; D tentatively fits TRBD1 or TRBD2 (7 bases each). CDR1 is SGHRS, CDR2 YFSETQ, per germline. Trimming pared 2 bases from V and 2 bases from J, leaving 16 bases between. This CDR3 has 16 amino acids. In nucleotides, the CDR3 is TGCGCCAGCAGCTTAGCGGGACAGTATTATCAAGAGACCCAGTACTTC. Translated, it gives CASSLAGQYYQETQYF.

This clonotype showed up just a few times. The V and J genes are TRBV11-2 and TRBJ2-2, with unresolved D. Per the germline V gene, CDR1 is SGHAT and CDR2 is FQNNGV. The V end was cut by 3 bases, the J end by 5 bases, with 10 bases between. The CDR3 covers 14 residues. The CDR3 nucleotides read TGTGCCAGCAGCTTCATACTGGAAACCGGGGAGCTGTTTTTT. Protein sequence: CASSFILETGELFF.

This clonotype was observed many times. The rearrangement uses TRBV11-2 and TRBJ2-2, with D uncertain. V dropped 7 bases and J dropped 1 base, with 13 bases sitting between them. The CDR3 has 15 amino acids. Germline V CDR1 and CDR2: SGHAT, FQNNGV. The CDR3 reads CASNPSTRNTGELFF. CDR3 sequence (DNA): TGTGCCAGCAATCCCTCGACCAGGAACACCGGGGAGCTGTTTTTT.

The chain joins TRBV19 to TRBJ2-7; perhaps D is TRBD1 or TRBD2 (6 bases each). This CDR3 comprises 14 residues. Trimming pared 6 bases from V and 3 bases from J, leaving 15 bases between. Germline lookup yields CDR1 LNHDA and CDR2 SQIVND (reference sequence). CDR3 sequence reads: CASSQPGANYEQYF. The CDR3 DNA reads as TGTGCCAGTAGCCAACCGGGGGCCAACTACGAGCAGTACTTC.

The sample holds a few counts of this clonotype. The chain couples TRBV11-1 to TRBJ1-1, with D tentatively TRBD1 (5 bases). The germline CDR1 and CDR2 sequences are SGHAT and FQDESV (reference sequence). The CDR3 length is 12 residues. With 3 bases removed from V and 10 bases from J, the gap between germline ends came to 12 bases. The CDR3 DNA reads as TGTGCCAGCAGCTTTGGACCCCAGGGAGCTTTCTTT. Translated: CASSFGPQGAFF.

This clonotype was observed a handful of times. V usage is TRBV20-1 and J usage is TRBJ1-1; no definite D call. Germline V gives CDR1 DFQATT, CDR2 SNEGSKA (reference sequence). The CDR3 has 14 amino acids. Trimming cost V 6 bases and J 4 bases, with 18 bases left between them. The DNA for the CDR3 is TGCAGTGCCCTTACTGATAGCGGGTCCACTGAAGCTTTCTTT. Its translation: CSALTDSGSTEAFF.

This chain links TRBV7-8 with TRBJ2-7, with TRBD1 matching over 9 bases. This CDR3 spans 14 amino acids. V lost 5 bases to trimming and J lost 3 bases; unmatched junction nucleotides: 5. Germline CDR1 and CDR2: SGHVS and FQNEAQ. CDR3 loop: CASSLETGGYEQYF. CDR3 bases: TGTGCCAGCAGCCTAGAGACAGGGGGCTACGAGCAGTACTTC.

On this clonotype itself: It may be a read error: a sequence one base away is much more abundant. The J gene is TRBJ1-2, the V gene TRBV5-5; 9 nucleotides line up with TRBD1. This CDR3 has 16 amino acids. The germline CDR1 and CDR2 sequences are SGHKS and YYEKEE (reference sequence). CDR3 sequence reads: CASRLGRDRVIYGYTF. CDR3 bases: TGTGCCAGCAGATTGGGCCGGGACAGGGTGATCTATGGCTACACCTTC.

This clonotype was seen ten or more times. The CDR3 spells CASSTMGGETQYF. The CDR3 region has the DNA TGTGCCAGCAGCACTATGGGAGGAGAGACCCAGTACTTC. This sequence joins TRBV7-9 and TRBJ2-5, with D possibly being TRBD2 (6 bases). Trimming removed 5 bases at V and 4 bases at J, with 11 bases between. The CDR3 contains 13 residues. Per the germline V gene, CDR1 is SEHNR and CDR2 is FQNEAQ (reference sequence).

The CDR3 reads CASSFSGGPNEQFF. In DNA, the CDR3 is TGTGCCAGCAGCTTTAGCGGGGGCCCCAATGAGCAGTTCTTC. The chain uses TRBV11-2 and TRBJ2-1, with TRBD2 matching 9 bases. Germline V gene sequence: CDR1 SGHAT, CDR2 FQNNGV. CDR3 length: 14 amino acids. With V trimmed by 3 bases and J by 6 bases, 3 bases remained unmatched.

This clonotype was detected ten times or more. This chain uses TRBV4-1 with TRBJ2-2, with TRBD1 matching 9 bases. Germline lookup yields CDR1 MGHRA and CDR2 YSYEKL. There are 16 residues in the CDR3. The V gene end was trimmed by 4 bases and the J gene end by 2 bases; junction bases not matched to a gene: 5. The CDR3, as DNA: TGCGCCAGCAGCCCCGGGGGACAGGGTAACACCGGGGAGCTGTTTTTT. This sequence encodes CASSPGGQGNTGELFF.

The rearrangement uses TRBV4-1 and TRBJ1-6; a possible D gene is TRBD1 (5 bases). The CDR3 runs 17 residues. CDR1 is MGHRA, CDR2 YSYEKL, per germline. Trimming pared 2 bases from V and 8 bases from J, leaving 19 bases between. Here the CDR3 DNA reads TGCGCCAGCAGCCAACTGCTTCCGGGGCATTGGGATTCACCCCTCCACTTT. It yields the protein CASSQLLPGHWDSPLHF.